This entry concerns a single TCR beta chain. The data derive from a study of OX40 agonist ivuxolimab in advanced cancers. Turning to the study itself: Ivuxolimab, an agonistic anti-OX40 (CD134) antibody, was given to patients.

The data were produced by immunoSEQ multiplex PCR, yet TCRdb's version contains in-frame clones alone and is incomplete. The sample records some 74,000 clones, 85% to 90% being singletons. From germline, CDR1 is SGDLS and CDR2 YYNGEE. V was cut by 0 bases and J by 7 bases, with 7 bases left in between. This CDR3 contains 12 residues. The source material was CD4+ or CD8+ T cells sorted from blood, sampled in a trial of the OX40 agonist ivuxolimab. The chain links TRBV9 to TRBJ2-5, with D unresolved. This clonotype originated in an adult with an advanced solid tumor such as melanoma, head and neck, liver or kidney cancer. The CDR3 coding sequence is TGTGCCAGCAGCGTAGGGGAAGGGACCCAGTACTTC. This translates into CASSVGEGTQYF.